One sample yielded the 20 T cell receptor beta chains listed below, sequenced in a study of T cell responses to AZD1222 COVID-19 vaccine. TCRdb keeps only in-frame clones here, not all; method: immunoSEQ multiplex PCR. This sample has 150,000 to 250,000 clones, with roughly 92% found just once. Here the sequenced sample was peripheral blood, taken 28 days after the second AZD1222 dose. These receptor sequences come from an adult who received the AZD1222 COVID-19 vaccine.

The chain joins TRBV28 to TRBJ1-1; a possible D gene is TRBD1 (5 bases). The CDR3 sequence is 15 residues long. Germline CDR1 MDHEN, CDR2 SYDVKM. V lost 7 bases to trimming and J lost 4 bases, with 19 bases between them. The CDR3 loop is CASMKGSLGFTEAFF. DNA of the CDR3: TGTGCCAGCATGAAGGGGAGCCTCGGGTTCACTGAAGCTTTCTTT.

The CDR3: CASSVVREEYF. CDR3 bases: TGTGCCAGCAGCGTAGTGAGGGAGGAGTACTTC. The J gene is TRBJ2-7, the V gene TRBV9; a possible D gene is TRBD2 (6 bases). Trimming took 0 bases from V and 11 from J, leaving 9 bases between them. CDR3 length: 11 residues. Germline assignment: CDR1 SGDLS and CDR2 YYNGEE.

This clone appeared a single time. The chain couples TRBV28 to TRBJ1-3; possibly TRBD1 for D (5 bases). In germline, CDR1 is MDHEN, CDR2 SYDVKM. Trimming cost V 3 bases and J 6 bases, with 15 bases left between them. This CDR3 spans 15 amino acids. In nucleotides, the CDR3 is TGTGCCAGCAGTTTTGGGGACCCGGCATTAAACACCATATATTTT. Translation: CASSFGDPALNTIYF.

This chain joins TRBV3-1 (or the pseudogene TRBV3-2) and TRBJ1-6, with 7 bases identical to TRBD1. Germline values: CDR1 LGHDT, CDR2 YNNKEL (reference sequence). This CDR3 spans 14 amino acids. The trim removed 4 bases at V and 7 bases at J, leaving 4 bases unmatched. The CDR3 loop is CASSPGQKNSPLHF. The CDR3 nucleotides are TGTGCCAGCAGCCCGGGACAGAAGAATTCACCCCTCCACTTT.

The genes are TRBV11-3 and TRBJ1-1; no clear D gene. Germline V CDR1 and CDR2: SGHNT, YENEEA. The CDR3 is 13 amino acids. V lost 3 bases, J lost 4 bases, and 9 bases lay in between. CDR3 sequence (DNA): TGTGCCAGCAGCTTCCAGGTCCTCACTGAAGCTTTCTTT. It specifies CASSFQVLTEAFF.

This chain links TRBV19 with TRBJ1-1, with D unclear. CDR3 length: 15 amino acids. Between the trimmed V and J ends, which lost 6 bases and 2 bases, there was a span of 16 bases. Germline V lookup: CDR1 LNHDA, CDR2 SQIVND (reference sequence). The CDR3 nucleotides are TGTGCCAGTAGCCTGCTTCGGGGAGGAAACACTGAAGCTTTCTTT. Translation gives CASSLLRGGNTEAFF.

The rearrangement joins TRBV23-1 to TRBJ2-1; TRBD2 agrees at 8 bases. TRBV23-1 is treated as an ORF (open reading frame) with a function not yet certain. V lost 5 bases and J lost 1; bases outside the gene matches: 10. This CDR3 has 17 amino acids. The CDR3 coding sequence is TGCGCCAGCAGTGGGGCGGGAGGTCCTATTTCCTACAATGAGCAGTTCTTC. As protein: CASSGAGGPISYNEQFF.

The chain employs TRBV5-1 and TRBJ1-1; D is possibly TRBD1 (5 bases). V was pared by 1 base and J by 6 bases, with 10 bases between. Germline assignment: CDR1 SGHRS and CDR2 YFSETQ. This CDR3 has 13 residues. The CDR3 is CASSLQGGSEAFF. The CDR3 DNA reads TGCGCCAGCAGCTTGCAGGGTGGTTCTGAAGCTTTCTTT.

Here the CDR3 DNA reads TGTGCCAGCAGTGACAAGGGACTAGCGGGAGGGGTGGCAAGTAGGAAGACCCAGTACTTC. Translation: CASSDKGLAGGVASRKTQYF. This chain links TRBV6-1 with TRBJ2-5, with TRBD2 matching 16 bases. J gave up 6 bases and V 3 bases, and 16 bases lay outside the gene matches. This CDR3 contains 20 residues. Germline V gives CDR1 MNHNS, CDR2 SASEGT.

In DNA form, the CDR3 reads TGCGCCAGCAGCTTAATCCAGAAGCGGGAGTCACACGAGCAGTACTTC. Translated, it gives CASSLIQKRESHEQYF. The chain is built from TRBV5-1 and TRBJ2-7; 8 nucleotides agree with TRBD2. Per the germline V gene, CDR1 is SGHRS and CDR2 is YFSETQ. V was pared by 2 bases and J by 5 bases, with 12 bases of the junction left unmatched. The CDR3 consists of 16 residues.

The chain links TRBV27 to TRBJ1-2, with D possibly matching TRBD1 (5 bases). Trimming cost V 6 bases and J 8 bases, with 22 bases left between them. Germline values: CDR1 MNHEY, CDR2 SMNVEV (reference sequence). The CDR3 is 15 amino acids. The CDR3 sequence is CASSTLVRGVWGYTF. The CDR3 DNA sequence: TGTGCCAGCAGCACCCTAGTAAGGGGAGTTTGGGGCTACACCTTC.

The chain is built from TRBV11-2 and TRBJ1-1; D is ambiguous. V dropped 1 base and J dropped 4 bases, with 4 bases sitting between them. Germline values: CDR1 SGHAT, CDR2 FQNNGV. The CDR3 is made up of 12 amino acids. CDR3 DNA: TGTGCCAGCAGCTTAGTTGGCACTGAAGCTTTCTTT. It translates to CASSLVGTEAFF.

The chain recombines TRBV4-3 with TRBJ2-1; D gene uncertain. Germline CDR1 LGHNA, CDR2 YSLEER. Trimming took off 0 bases at V and 7 bases at J, with 7 bases between the two ends. The CDR3 loop spans 13 amino acids. CDR3 sequence: CASSQDYPNEQFF. CDR3 bases: TGCGCCAGCAGCCAAGATTACCCGAATGAGCAGTTCTTC.

The rearrangement links TRBV24-1 to TRBJ2-2; 8 bases fit TRBD2. With V trimmed by 1 base and J by 5 bases, 11 bases remained unmatched. Germline V gives CDR1 KGHDR, CDR2 SFDVKD. The CDR3 length is 18 residues. CDR3 loop: CATSDFTPPTSETGELFF. The CDR3 region has the DNA TGTGCCACCAGTGATTTCACACCCCCGACTAGCGAGACCGGGGAGCTGTTTTTT.

The J gene is TRBJ1-1, the V gene TRBV11-3, with TRBD1 matching 7 bases. V dropped 5 bases and J dropped 4; count of bases not matched to a gene: 7. The CDR3 runs 14 residues. The V gene's germline CDR1 is SGHNT and CDR2 YENEEA. The CDR3 DNA follows: TGTGCCAGCAGCCAAGGGACAGCCGGCACTGAAGCTTTCTTT. This sequence encodes CASSQGTAGTEAFF.

The rearrangement links TRBV3-1 (or the pseudogene TRBV3-2) to TRBJ1-3; D is unresolved. Germline V CDR1 and CDR2: LGHDT, YNNKEL (reference sequence). This CDR3 has 15 residues. Between the trimmed V and J ends, which lost 4 bases and 0 bases, there was a span of 10 bases. CDR3 sequence: CASSRAGSSGNTIYF. For the CDR3, the DNA is TGTGCCAGCAGCCGGGCGGGATCCTCTGGAAACACCATATATTTT.

The V and J genes are TRBV6-5 and TRBJ2-2; D gene ambiguous. This CDR3 region has 14 residues. Trimming cost V 10 bases and J 0 bases, with 12 bases left between them. In germline, CDR1 is MNHEY, CDR2 SVGAGI. CDR3 in amino acids: CATWERANTGELFF. Written as DNA, the CDR3 is TGTGCCACCTGGGAAAGGGCGAACACCGGGGAGCTGTTTTTT.

The chain carries TRBV4-2 and TRBJ2-3; TRBD2 aligns across 14 bases. The V segment lost 7 bases and the J segment 4 bases; nucleotides outside the gene matches: 4. The CDR3 covers 15 residues. Germline CDR1 reads LGHNA; CDR2 reads YNFKEQ. CDR3 region: CASMGLAGDPDTQYF. The CDR3 region has the DNA TGTGCCAGCATGGGACTAGCGGGAGATCCAGATACGCAGTATTTT.

This clone was counted only a few times. The chain uses TRBV7-3 and TRBJ1-3; no reliable D call. V shed 5 bases and J shed 4 bases, with 6 bases lying between them. Germline V gives CDR1 SGHTA, CDR2 FQGTGA. The CDR3 has 12 residues. The CDR3 loop reads CASSQGGNTIYF. Written as DNA, the CDR3 is TGTGCCAGCAGCCAAGGAGGAAACACCATATATTTT.

This chain links TRBV6-1 with TRBJ1-6, with a possible D match to TRBD1 (6 bases). Deletions cut 0 bases from V and 9 bases from J, with 12 bases between. The CDR3 length is 15 residues. The germline gives CDR1 MNHNS, CDR2 SASEGT. CDR3 residues: CASSEAQQGGSPLHF. The CDR3 bases are TGTGCCAGCAGTGAAGCGCAACAGGGCGGTTCACCCCTCCACTTT.